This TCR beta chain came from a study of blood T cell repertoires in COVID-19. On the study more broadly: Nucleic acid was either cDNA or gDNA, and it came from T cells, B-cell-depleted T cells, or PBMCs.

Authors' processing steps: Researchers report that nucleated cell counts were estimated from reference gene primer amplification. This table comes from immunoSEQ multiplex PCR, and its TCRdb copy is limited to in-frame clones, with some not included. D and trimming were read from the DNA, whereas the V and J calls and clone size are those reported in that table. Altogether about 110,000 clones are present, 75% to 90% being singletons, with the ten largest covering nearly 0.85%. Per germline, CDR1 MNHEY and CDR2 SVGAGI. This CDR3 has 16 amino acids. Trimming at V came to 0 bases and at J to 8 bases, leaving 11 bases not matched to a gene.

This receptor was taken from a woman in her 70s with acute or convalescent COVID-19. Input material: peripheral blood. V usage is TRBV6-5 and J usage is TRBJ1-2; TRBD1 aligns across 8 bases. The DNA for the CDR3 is TGTGCCAGCAGTTACTCGACGGGCAGGGGGCGAGGCGGCTACACCTTC. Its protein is CASSYSTGRGRGGYTF.